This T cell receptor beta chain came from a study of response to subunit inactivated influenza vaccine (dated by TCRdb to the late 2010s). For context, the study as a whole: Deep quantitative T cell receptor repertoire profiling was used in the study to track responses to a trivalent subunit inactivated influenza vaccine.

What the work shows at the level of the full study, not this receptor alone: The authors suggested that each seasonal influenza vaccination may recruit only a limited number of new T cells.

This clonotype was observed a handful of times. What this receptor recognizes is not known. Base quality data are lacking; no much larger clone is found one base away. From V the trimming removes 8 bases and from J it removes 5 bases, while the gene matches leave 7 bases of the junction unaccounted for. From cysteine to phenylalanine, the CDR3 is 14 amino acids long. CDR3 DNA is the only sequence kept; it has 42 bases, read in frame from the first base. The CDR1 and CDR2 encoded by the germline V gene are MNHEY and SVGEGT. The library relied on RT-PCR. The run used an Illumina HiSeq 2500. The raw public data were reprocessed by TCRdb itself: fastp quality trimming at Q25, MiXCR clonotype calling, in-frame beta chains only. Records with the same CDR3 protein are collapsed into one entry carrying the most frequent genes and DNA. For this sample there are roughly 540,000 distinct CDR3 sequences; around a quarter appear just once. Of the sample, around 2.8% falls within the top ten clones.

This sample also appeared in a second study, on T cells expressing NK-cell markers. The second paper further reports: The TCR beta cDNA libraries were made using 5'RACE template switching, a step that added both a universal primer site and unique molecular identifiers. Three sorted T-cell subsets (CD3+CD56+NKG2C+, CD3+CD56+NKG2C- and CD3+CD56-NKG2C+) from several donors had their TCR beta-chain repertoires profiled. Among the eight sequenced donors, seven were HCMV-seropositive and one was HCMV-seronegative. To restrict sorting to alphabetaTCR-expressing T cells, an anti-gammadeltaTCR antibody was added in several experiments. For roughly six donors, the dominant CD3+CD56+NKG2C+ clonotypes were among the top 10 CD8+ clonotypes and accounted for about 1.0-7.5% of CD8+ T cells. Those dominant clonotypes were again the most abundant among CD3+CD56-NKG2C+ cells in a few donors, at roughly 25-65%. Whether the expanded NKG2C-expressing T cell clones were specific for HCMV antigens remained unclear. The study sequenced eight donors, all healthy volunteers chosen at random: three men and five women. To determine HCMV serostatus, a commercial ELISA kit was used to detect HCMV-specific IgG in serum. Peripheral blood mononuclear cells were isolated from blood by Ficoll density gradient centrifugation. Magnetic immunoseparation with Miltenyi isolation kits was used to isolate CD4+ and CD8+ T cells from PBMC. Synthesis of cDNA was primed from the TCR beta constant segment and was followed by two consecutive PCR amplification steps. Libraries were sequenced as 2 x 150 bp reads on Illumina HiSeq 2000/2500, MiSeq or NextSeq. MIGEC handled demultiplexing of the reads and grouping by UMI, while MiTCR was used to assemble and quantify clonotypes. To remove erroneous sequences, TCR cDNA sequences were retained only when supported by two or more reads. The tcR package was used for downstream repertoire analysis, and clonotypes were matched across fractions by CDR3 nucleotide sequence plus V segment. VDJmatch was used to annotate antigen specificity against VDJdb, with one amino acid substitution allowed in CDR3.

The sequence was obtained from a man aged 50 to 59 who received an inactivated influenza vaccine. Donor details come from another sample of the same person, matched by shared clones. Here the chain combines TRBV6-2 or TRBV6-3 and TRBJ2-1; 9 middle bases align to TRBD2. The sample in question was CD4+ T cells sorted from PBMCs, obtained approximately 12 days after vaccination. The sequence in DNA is TGTGCCAGCGGACTAGCGAGCATTGACAATGAGCAGTTCTTC. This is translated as CASGLASIDNEQFF.